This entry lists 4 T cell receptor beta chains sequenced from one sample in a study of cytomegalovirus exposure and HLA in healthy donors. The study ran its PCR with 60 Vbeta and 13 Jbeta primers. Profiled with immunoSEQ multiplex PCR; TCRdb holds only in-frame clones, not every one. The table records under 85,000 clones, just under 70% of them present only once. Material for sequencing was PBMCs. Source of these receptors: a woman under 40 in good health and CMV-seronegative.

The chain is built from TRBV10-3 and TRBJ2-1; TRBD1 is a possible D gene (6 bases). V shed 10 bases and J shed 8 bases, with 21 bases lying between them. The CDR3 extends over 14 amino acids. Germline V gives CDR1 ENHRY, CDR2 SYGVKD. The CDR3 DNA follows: TGTGCCACGGGAACAGGGACGGGAAATGATGAGCAGTTCTTC. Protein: CATGTGTGNDEQFF.

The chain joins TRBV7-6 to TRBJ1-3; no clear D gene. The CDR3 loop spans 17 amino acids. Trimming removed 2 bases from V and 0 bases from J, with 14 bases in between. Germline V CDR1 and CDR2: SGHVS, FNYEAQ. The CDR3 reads CASSLIYTATSGNTIYF. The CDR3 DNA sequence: TGTGCCAGCAGCTTAATATATACAGCTACCTCTGGAAACACCATATATTTT.

CDR3 sequence reads: CASRLDRDSYNEQFF. The CDR3 nucleotides read TGCGCCAGCAGGTTGGACCGGGACTCCTACAATGAGCAGTTCTTC. V and J are TRBV4-1 and TRBJ2-1; D might be TRBD2 (5 bases). Germline V gives CDR1 MGHRA, CDR2 YSYEKL. The CDR3 totals 15 residues. V was pared by 6 bases and J by 0 bases, with 12 bases between.

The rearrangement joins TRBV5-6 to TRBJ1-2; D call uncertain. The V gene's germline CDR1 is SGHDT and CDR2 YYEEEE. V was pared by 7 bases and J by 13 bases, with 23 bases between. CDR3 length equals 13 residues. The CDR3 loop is CASGSTETMAGTF. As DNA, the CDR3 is TGTGCCAGCGGGTCTACGGAAACTATGGCGGGCACCTTC.